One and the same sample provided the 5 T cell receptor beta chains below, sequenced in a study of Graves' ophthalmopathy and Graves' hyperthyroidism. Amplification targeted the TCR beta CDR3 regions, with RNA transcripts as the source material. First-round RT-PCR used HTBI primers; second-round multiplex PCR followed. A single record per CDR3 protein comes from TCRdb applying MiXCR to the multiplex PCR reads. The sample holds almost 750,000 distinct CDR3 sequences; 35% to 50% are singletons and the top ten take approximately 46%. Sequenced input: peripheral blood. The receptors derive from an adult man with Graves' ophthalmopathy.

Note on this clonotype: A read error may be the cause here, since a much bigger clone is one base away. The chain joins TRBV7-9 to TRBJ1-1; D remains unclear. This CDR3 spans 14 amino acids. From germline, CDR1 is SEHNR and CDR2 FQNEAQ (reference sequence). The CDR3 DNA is TGTGCCAGCGGCTTAGCGATTGCGAACACTGAAGCTTTCTTT. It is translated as CASGLAIANTEAFF.

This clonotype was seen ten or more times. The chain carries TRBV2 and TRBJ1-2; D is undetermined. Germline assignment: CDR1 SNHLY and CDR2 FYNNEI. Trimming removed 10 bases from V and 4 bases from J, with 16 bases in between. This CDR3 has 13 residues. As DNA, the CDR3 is TGTGCCAACAGAACAGCTAACACCTATGGCTACACCTTC. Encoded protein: CANRTANTYGYTF.

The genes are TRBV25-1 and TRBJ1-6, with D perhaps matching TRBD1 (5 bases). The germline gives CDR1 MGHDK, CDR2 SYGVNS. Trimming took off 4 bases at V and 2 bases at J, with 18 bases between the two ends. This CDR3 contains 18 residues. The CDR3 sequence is CASSARAGQATYNSPLHF. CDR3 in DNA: TGTGCCAGCAGTGCTAGAGCGGGGCAGGCCACCTATAATTCACCCCTCCACTTT.

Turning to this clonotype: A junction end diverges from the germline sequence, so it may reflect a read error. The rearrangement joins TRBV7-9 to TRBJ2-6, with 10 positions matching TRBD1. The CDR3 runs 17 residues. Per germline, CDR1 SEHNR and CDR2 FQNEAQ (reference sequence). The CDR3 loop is CASSHIRTGGGANVLTF. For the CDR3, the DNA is TGCGCCAGCAGCCACATACGGACAGGGGGGGGGGCCAACGTCCTGACTTTC. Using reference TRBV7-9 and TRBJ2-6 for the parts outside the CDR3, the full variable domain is DTGVSQNPRHKITKRGQNVTFRCDPISEHNRLYWYRQTLGQGPEFLTYFQNEAQLEKSRLLSDRFSAERPKGSFSTLEIQRTEQGDSAMYLCASSHIRTGGGANVLTFGAGSRLTVL.

Here the CDR3 reads CSATDGETQYF. CDR3 nucleotide sequence: TGCAGTGCTACGGACGGGGAGACCCAGTACTTC. V gene TRBV20-1 combines with J gene TRBJ2-5; D remains ambiguous. Trimming stripped 4 bases from V and 5 bases from J, with 8 bases between. CDR1 and CDR2 (germline): DFQATT, SNEGSKA (reference sequence). The CDR3 runs 11 residues.